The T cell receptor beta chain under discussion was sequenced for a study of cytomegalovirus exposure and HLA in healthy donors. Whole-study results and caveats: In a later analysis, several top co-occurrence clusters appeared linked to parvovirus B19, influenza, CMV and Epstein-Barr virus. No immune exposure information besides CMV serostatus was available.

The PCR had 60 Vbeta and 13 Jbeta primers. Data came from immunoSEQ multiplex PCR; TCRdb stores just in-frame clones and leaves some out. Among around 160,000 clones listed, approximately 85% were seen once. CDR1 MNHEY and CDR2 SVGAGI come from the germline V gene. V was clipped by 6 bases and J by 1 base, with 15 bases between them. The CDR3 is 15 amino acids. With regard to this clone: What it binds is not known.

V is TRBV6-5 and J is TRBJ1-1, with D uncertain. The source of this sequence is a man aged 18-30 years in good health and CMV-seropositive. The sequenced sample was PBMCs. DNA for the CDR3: TGTGCCAGCAGCCGCCACCCAGGTCCGAACACTGAAGCTTTCTTT. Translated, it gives CASSRHPGPNTEAFF.